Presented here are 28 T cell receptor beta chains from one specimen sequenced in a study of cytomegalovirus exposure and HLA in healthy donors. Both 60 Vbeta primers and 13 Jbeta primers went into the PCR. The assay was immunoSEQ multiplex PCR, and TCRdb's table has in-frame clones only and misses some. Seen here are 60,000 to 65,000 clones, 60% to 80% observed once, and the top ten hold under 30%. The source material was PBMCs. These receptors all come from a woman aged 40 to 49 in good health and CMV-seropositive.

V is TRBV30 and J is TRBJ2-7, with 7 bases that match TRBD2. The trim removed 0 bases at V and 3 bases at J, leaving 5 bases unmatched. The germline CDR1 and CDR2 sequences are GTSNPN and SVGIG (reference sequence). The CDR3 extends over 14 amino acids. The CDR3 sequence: CAWSVGGGLYEQYF. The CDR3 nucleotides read TGTGCCTGGAGTGTGGGGGGGGGACTCTACGAGCAGTACTTC.

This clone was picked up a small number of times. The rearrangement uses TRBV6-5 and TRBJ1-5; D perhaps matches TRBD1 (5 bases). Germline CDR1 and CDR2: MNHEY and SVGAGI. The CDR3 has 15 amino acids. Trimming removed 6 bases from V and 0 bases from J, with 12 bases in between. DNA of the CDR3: TGTGCCAGCAGAGACAGTTACAATAGCAATCAGCCCCAGCATTTT. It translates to CASRDSYNSNQPQHF.

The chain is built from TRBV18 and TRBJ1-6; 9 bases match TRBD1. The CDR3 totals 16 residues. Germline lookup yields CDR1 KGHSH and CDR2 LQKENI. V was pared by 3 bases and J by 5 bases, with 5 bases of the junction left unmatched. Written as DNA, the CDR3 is TGTGCCAGCTCACCCAATACAGGGGGCAATAATTCACCCCTCCACTTT. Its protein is CASSPNTGGNNSPLHF.

The CDR3 here is CASTRPRPQANSPLHF. In DNA, the CDR3 is TGTGCCAGCACCCGACCCCGGCCCCAGGCTAATTCACCCCTCCACTTT. The genes are TRBV28 and TRBJ1-6, with unresolved D. Germline V gives CDR1 MDHEN, CDR2 SYDVKM. The germline V and J ends were trimmed by 7 bases and 6 bases, with 19 bases remaining between them. The CDR3 extends over 16 amino acids.

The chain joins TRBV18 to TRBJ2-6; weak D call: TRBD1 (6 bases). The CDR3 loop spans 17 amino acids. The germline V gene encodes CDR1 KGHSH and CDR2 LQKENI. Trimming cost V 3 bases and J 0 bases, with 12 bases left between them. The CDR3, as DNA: TGTGCCAGCTCACCTGGGCAGGGGAACTCTGGGGCCAACGTCCTGACTTTC. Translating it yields CASSPGQGNSGANVLTF.

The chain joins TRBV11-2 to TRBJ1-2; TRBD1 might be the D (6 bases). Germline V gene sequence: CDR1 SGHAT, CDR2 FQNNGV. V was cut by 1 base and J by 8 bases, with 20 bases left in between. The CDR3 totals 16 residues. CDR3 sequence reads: CASSLVSGARHEGYTF. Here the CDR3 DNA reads TGTGCCAGCAGCTTAGTGTCAGGGGCACGTCATGAGGGCTACACCTTC.

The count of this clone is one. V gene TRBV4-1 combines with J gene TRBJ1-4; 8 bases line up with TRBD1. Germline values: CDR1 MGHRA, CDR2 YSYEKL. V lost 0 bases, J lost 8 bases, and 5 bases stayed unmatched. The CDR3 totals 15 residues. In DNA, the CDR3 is TGCGCCAGCAGCCAAGAGGGACAGGCGGGAGAAAAACTGTTTTTT. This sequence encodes CASSQEGQAGEKLFF.

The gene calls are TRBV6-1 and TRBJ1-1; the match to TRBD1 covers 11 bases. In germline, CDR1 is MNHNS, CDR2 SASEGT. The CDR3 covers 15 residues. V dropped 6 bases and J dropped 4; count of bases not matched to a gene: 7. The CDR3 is CASRDPGQGVTEAFF. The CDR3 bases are TGTGCCAGCAGAGACCCGGGACAGGGGGTCACTGAAGCTTTCTTT.

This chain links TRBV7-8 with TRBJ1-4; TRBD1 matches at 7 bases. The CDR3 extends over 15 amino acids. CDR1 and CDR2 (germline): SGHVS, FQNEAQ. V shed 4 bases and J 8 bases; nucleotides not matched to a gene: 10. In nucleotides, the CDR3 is TGTGCCAGCAGCTCAATGACAGGGAAGGGCGAAAAACTGTTTTTT. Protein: CASSSMTGKGEKLFF.

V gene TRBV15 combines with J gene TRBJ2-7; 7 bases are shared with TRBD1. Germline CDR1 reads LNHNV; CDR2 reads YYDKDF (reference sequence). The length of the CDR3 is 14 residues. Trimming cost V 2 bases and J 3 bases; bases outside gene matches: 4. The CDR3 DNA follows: TGTGCCACCAGCAGAACCCGGACAGGCTACGAGCAGTACTTC. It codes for CATSRTRTGYEQYF.

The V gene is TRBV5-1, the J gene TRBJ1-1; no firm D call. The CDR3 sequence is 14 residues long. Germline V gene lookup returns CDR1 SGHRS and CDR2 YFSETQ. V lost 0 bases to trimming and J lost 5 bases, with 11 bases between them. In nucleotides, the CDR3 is TGCGCCAGCAGCTTGGCCAGGACTGGAACTGAAGCTTTCTTT. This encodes CASSLARTGTEAFF.

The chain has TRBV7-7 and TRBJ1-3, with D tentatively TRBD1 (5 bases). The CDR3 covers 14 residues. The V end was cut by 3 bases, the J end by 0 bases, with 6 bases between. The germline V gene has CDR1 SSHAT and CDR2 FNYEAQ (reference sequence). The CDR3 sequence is CASSLGGSGNTIYF. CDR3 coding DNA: TGTGCCAGCAGCTTGGGGGGCTCTGGAAACACCATATATTTT.

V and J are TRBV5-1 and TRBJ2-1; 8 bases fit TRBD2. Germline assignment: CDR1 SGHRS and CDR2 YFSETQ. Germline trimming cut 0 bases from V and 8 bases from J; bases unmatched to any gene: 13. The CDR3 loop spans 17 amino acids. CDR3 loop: CASSLGTRGGSEDEQFF. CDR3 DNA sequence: TGCGCCAGCAGCTTGGGGACACGCGGGGGGTCTGAGGATGAGCAGTTCTTC.

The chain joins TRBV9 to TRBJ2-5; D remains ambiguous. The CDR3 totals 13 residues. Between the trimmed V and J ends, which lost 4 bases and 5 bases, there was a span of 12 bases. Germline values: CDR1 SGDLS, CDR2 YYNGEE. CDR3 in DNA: TGTGCCAGCAGCTCGGCCGGAGTGGAGACCCAGTACTTC. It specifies CASSSAGVETQYF. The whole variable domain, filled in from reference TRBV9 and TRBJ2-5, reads DSGVTQTPKHLITATGQRVTLRCSPRSGDLSVYWYQQSLDQGLQFLIQYYNGEERAKGNILERFSAQQFPDLHSELNLSSLELGDSALYFCASSSAGVETQYFGPGTRLLVL.

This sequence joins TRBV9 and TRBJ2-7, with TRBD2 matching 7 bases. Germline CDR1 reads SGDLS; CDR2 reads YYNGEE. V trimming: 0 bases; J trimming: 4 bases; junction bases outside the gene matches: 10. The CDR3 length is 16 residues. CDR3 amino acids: CASSVAGSGVIYEQYF. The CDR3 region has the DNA TGTGCCAGCAGCGTAGCGGGCAGCGGGGTTATTTACGAGCAGTACTTC.

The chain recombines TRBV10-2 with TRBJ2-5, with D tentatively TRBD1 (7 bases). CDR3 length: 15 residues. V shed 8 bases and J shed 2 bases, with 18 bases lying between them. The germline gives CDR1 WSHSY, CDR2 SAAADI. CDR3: CASLPGGWGQETQYF. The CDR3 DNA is TGCGCCAGCTTACCAGGGGGGTGGGGGCAAGAGACCCAGTACTTC.

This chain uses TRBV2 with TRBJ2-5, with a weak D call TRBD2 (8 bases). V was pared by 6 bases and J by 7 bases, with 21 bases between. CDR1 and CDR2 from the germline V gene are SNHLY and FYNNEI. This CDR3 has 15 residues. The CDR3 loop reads CASSRTDRAGGTQYF. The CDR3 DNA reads TGTGCCAGCAGCAGAACCGACAGGGCGGGGGGGACCCAGTACTTC.

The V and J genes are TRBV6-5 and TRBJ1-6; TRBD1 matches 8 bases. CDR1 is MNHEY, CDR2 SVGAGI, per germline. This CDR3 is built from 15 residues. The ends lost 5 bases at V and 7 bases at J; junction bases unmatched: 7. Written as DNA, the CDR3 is TGTGCCAGCAGTGTGGTACAGGGGGTGAATTCACCCCTCCACTTT. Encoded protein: CASSVVQGVNSPLHF.

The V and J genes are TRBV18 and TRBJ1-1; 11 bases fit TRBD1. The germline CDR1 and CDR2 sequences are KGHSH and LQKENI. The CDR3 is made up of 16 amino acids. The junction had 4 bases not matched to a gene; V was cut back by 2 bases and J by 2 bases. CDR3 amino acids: CASSPAGQGVNTEAFF. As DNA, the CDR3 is TGTGCCAGCTCACCAGCGGGACAGGGGGTTAACACTGAAGCTTTCTTT.

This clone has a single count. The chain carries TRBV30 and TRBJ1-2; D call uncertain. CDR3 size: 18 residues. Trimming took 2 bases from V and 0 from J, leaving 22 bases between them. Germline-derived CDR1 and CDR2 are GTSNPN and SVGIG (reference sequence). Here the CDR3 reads CAWSHWAVVDEANYGYTF. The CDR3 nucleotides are TGTGCCTGGAGTCACTGGGCAGTAGTGGATGAAGCTAACTATGGCTACACCTTC.

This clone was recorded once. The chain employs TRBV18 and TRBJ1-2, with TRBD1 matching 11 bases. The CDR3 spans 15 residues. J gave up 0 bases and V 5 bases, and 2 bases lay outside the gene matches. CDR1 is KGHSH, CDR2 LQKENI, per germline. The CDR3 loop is CASSTGQGANYGYTF. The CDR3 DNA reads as TGTGCCAGCTCAACGGGACAGGGGGCTAACTATGGCTACACCTTC.

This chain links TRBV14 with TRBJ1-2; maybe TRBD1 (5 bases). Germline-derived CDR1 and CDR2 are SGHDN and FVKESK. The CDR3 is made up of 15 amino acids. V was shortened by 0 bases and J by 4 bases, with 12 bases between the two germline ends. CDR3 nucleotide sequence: TGTGCCAGCAGCCAAGATATTGGGGCCGTCTATGGCTACACCTTC. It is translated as CASSQDIGAVYGYTF. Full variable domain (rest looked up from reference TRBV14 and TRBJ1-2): EAGVTQFPSHSVIEKGQTVTLRCDPISGHDNLYWYRRVMGKEIKFLLHFVKESKQDESGMPNNRFLAERTGGTYSTLKVQPAELEDSGVYFCASSQDIGAVYGYTFGSGTRLTVV.

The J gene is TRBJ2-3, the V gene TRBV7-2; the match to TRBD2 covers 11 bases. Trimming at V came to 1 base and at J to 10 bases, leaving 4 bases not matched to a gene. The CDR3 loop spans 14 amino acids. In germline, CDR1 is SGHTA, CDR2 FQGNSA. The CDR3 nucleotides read TGTGCCAGCAGCTTAGGGGTAGCGGGGGGGGCGCAGTATTTT. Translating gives CASSLGVAGGAQYF.

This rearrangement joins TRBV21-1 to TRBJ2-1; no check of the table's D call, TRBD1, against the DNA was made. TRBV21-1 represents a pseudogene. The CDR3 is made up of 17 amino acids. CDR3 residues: CASSFLAGTGYYNEQFF. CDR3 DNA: TGTGCCAGCAGTTTTTTAGCCGGGACAGGGTACTACAATGAGCAGTTCTTC.

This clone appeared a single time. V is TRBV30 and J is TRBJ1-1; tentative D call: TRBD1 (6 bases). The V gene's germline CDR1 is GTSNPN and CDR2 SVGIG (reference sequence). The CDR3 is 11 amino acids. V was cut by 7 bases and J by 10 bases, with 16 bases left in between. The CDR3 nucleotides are TGTGCCTCCAGGGGAAAGAACGGAGCTTTCTTT. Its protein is CASRGKNGAFF.

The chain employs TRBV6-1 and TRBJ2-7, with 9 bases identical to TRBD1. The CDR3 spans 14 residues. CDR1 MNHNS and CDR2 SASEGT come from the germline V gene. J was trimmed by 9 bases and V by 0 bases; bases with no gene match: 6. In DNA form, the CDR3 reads TGTGCCAGCAGTGAAGCGCAGGACAGGGGCACGCAGTACTTC. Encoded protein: CASSEAQDRGTQYF.

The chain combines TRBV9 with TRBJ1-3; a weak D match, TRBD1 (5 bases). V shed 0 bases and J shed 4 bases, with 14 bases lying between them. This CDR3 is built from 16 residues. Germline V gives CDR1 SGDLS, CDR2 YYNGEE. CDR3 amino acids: CASSVAGGGSGNTIYF. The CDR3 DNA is TGTGCCAGCAGCGTAGCTGGTGGGGGGAGCGGAAACACCATATATTTT.

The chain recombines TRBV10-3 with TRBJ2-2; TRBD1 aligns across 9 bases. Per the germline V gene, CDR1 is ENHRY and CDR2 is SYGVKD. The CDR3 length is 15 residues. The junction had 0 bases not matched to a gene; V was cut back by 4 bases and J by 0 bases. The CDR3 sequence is CAISGQGANTGELFF. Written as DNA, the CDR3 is TGTGCCATCAGTGGACAGGGGGCGAACACCGGGGAGCTGTTTTTT.